The 16 T cell receptor beta chains presented below share a single source sample, sequenced in a study of blood T cell repertoires in COVID-19. Clones were sequenced by immunoSEQ multiplex PCR, and TCRdb holds only the in-frame ones, with some missing. The table records a few hundred thousand clones, around 90% of them present only once. The sequenced sample was peripheral blood. Receptor source: a man aged 45-65 years with acute or convalescent COVID-19.

V usage is TRBV19 and J usage is TRBJ2-7; 8 nucleotides align to TRBD1. V dropped 5 bases and J dropped 2; count of bases not matched to a gene: 8. In germline, CDR1 is LNHDA, CDR2 SQIVND (reference sequence). CDR3 length equals 15 residues. CDR3 region: CASSVPRTGTYEQYF. The CDR3 DNA sequence: TGTGCCAGTAGTGTACCTAGGACAGGGACCTACGAGCAGTACTTC.

V gene TRBV24-1 combines with J gene TRBJ2-5; the match to TRBD1 covers 7 bases. Germline V lookup: CDR1 KGHDR, CDR2 SFDVKD. This CDR3 comprises 15 residues. V lost 5 bases, J lost 5 bases, and 10 bases stayed unmatched. CDR3 loop: CATSASTGNRETQYF. For the CDR3, the DNA is TGTGCCACCAGTGCCTCGACAGGGAATAGGGAGACCCAGTACTTC.

The chain employs TRBV7-2 and TRBJ2-5, with 15 bases aligning to TRBD2. CDR1 is SGHTA, CDR2 FQGNSA, per germline. The CDR3 sequence is 15 residues long. The V gene end was trimmed by 3 bases and the J gene end by 6 bases; junction bases not matched to a gene: 2. CDR3 nucleotides: TGTGCCAGCAGCTTGGGGACTAGCGGGGGGAAGACCCAGTACTTC. It codes for CASSLGTSGGKTQYF. Together with reference TRBV7-2 and TRBJ2-5, the CDR3 gives the full variable domain: GAGVSQSPSNKVTEKGKDVELRCDPISGHTALYWYRQSLGQGLEFLIYFQGNSAPDKSGLPSDRFSAERTGGSVSTLTIQRTQQEDSAVYLCASSLGTSGGKTQYFGPGTRLLVL.

This rearrangement joins TRBV7-3 to TRBJ2-2, with D hard to call. Germline-derived CDR1 and CDR2 are SGHTA and FQGTGA. Trimming took off 3 bases at V and 1 base at J, with 9 bases between the two ends. This CDR3 contains 15 residues. CDR3 sequence (DNA): TGTGCCAGCAGCTTGACTTTCGGGAACACCGGGGAGCTGTTTTTT. Amino acids: CASSLTFGNTGELFF.

The CDR3 spells CAIRARQGANEKLFF. The CDR3 DNA follows: TGTGCCATCAGAGCCAGACAGGGAGCTAATGAAAAACTGTTTTTT. V is TRBV10-3 and J is TRBJ1-4; 7 positions agree with TRBD1. The germline CDR1 and CDR2 sequences are ENHRY and SYGVKD. The CDR3 runs 15 residues. The J segment lost 3 bases and the V segment lost 6 bases, leaving 7 bases of the junction unmatched.

The chain has TRBV29-1 and TRBJ2-5; maybe TRBD2 (5 bases). The germline CDR1 and CDR2 sequences are SQVTM and ANQGSEA. This CDR3 has 12 residues. V was clipped by 8 bases and J by 0 bases, with 10 bases between them. CDR3 region: CSTREHQETQYF. The CDR3 DNA is TGCAGCACCCGGGAACACCAAGAGACCCAGTACTTC.

The chain couples TRBV29-1 to TRBJ1-1, with 7 bases matching TRBD1. CDR3 length: 13 residues. Germline values: CDR1 SQVTM, CDR2 ANQGSEA. V was pared by 7 bases and J by 1 base, with 6 bases of the junction left unmatched. CDR3 sequence reads: CSALEGANTEAFF. CDR3 DNA sequence: TGCAGCGCTTTAGAGGGGGCGAACACTGAAGCTTTCTTT.

The chain has TRBV2 and TRBJ2-3; maybe TRBD2 (6 bases). This CDR3 spans 15 amino acids. The germline CDR1 and CDR2 sequences are SNHLY and FYNNEI. Deletions cut 3 bases from V and 3 bases from J, with 13 bases between. CDR3 sequence: CASSDRSRGTDTQYF. CDR3 DNA: TGTGCCAGCAGTGATAGAAGCCGGGGGACAGATACGCAGTATTTT. The full variable domain, with the rest looked up from reference TRBV2 and TRBJ2-3, is EPEVTQTPSHQVTQMGQEVILRCVPISNHLYFYWYRQILGQKVEFLVSFYNNEISEKSEIFDDQFSVERPDGSNFTLKIRSTKLEDSAMYFCASSDRSRGTDTQYFGPGTRLTVL.

The gene calls are TRBV4-1 and TRBJ1-1; 8 nucleotides match TRBD1. With 2 bases clipped from V and 1 base from J, the junction kept 18 bases outside the gene matches. The germline CDR1 and CDR2 sequences are MGHRA and YSYEKL. This CDR3 contains 20 residues. The CDR3 DNA is TGCGCCAGCAGCCAACCCGGGATAAGGGTATCCGGGACAGGGAACACTGAAGCTTTCTTT. As protein: CASSQPGIRVSGTGNTEAFF.

The chain couples TRBV14 to TRBJ2-5; possible D gene TRBD1, 5 bases. CDR1 is SGHDN and CDR2 is FVKESK in the germline V gene. CDR3 length: 14 amino acids. Trimming took 1 base from V and 0 from J, leaving 6 bases between them. The CDR3 DNA is TGTGCCAGCAGCCAAGCAGGGTACCAAGAGACCCAGTACTTC. This codes for CASSQAGYQETQYF.

The J gene is TRBJ1-5, the V gene TRBV5-1, with D perhaps matching TRBD1 (5 bases). This CDR3 region has 14 residues. CDR1 and CDR2 (germline): SGHRS, YFSETQ. The V and J ends lost 2 bases and 2 bases respectively, with 8 bases between them. The CDR3, as DNA: TGCGCCAGCAGCTTTGACAGCGGCAATCAGCCCCAGCATTTT. Amino acids: CASSFDSGNQPQHF. Drawing the rest from reference TRBV5-1 and TRBJ1-5, the complete variable domain is KAGVTQTPRYLIKTRGQQVTLSCSPISGHRSVSWYQQTPGQGLQFLFEYFSETQRNKGNFPGRFSGRQFSNSRSEMNVSTLELGDSALYLCASSFDSGNQPQHFGDGTRLSIL.

The sample holds a few counts of this clone. V and J are TRBV19 and TRBJ1-6; TRBD1 matches 10 bases. Germline V gives CDR1 LNHDA, CDR2 SQIVND (reference sequence). V shed 3 bases and J 7 bases; nucleotides not matched to a gene: 3. The CDR3 is 15 amino acids. CDR3 region: CASSMTGGMNSPLHF. The DNA of the CDR3 is TGTGCCAGTAGTATGACAGGGGGCATGAATTCACCCCTCCACTTT.

This rearrangement joins TRBV11-2 to TRBJ2-1, with TRBD2 matching over 10 bases. The CDR3 has 17 residues. J was trimmed by 3 bases and V by 1 base; bases with no gene match: 6. In germline, CDR1 is SGHAT, CDR2 FQNNGV. The chain's CDR3 is CASSLVWASGGYNEQFF. As DNA, the CDR3 is TGTGCCAGCAGCTTAGTTTGGGCTAGCGGGGGCTACAATGAGCAGTTCTTC.

The chain recombines TRBV7-3 with TRBJ2-2, with 9 bases that match TRBD1. V was clipped by 4 bases and J by 5 bases; unmatched bases: 5. Germline CDR1 and CDR2: SGHTA and FQGTGA. The CDR3 loop spans 15 amino acids. The CDR3 DNA follows: TGTGCCAGCAGCTCCGGACAGGGGCGGACCGGGGAGCTGTTTTTT. Its translation: CASSSGQGRTGELFF.

J is TRBJ2-5 and V is TRBV18; D perhaps matches TRBD2 (5 bases). CDR3 length: 17 residues. The V and J ends lost 0 bases and 7 bases respectively, with 21 bases between them. CDR1 is KGHSH and CDR2 is LQKENI in the germline V gene. The CDR3 region is CASSPPTDYASLGTQYF. The CDR3 coding sequence is TGTGCCAGCTCACCACCTACAGACTACGCCAGTTTAGGGACCCAGTACTTC. Supplemented by reference TRBV18 and TRBJ2-5, the full variable domain reads NAGVMQNPRHLVRRRGQEARLRCSPMKGHSHVYWYRQLPEEGLKFMVYLQKENIIDESGMPKERFSAEFPKEGPSILRIQQVVRGDSAAYFCASSPPTDYASLGTQYFGPGTRLLVL.

The chain uses TRBV5-1 and TRBJ2-5; D perhaps matches TRBD1 (5 bases). This CDR3 has 15 amino acids. Germline V gene sequence: CDR1 SGHRS, CDR2 YFSETQ. Deletions cut 0 bases from V and 10 bases from J, with 19 bases between. CDR3 nucleotides: TGCGCCAGCAGCTTGGAAGGGGCGACTTATGGGGACCAGTACTTC. This translates into CASSLEGATYGDQYF.